Listed here are 17 T cell receptor beta chains from one sample, sequenced in a study of CD8+CD57+ T cells in acquired aplastic anemia. Profiles of TCR beta VDJ and CDR3 were generated from a genomic DNA template. TCRdb re-analysed the reads in MiXCR, keeping a single row per CDR3 protein. The top ten hold just over 45% of the sample, which has 200,000 or so distinct CDR3 sequences, about 64% seen once. Source material: sorted CD4+, CD8+, or CD8+CD57+ T cells (not recorded which) from PBMCs. These TCRs come from a human donor with severe aplastic anemia or a healthy control (not recorded which).

The sample holds a few counts of this clonotype. The rearrangement links TRBV6-5 to TRBJ2-7, with TRBD1 as a possible D gene (5 bases). Germline-derived CDR1 and CDR2 are MNHEY and SVGAGI. CDR3 length: 16 residues. Deletions cut 0 bases from V and 3 bases from J, with 15 bases between. The CDR3 loop is CASSYSQGRVNYEQYF. In DNA form, the CDR3 reads TGTGCCAGCAGTTACTCCCAGGGTCGGGTAAACTACGAGCAGTACTTC.

The gene calls are TRBV20-1 and TRBJ2-7; D unresolved. CDR1 DFQATT and CDR2 SNEGSKA come from the germline V gene (reference sequence). The V and J ends lost 1 base and 2 bases respectively, with 15 bases between them. CDR3 length equals 15 residues. The CDR3 sequence: CSARAGAGPAYEQYF. The DNA of the CDR3 is TGCAGTGCTAGAGCAGGTGCAGGACCAGCCTACGAGCAGTACTTC.

Many counts were recorded for this clonotype. The rearrangement uses TRBV2 and TRBJ2-7; 10 bases agree with TRBD1. CDR3 length: 15 residues. After removal of 4 bases from V and 7 bases from J, the junction contained 10 bases not matched to a gene. The germline gives CDR1 SNHLY, CDR2 FYNNEI. CDR3 DNA: TGTGCCAGCAGTGCCGGGACAGGGGAAGTCTGGGAGCAGTACTTC. This translates into CASSAGTGEVWEQYF.

The chain has TRBV7-9 and TRBJ2-3; 7 bases match TRBD1. Trimming took 3 bases from V and 4 from J; bases not matched to a gene: 7. The CDR3 has 15 residues. Germline V gives CDR1 SEHNR, CDR2 FQNEAQ (reference sequence). CDR3 bases: TGTGCCAGCAGCTTTGTAGGGGGCAGGGCAGATACGCAGTATTTT. Its protein is CASSFVGGRADTQYF. Full variable domain (remainder filled in from reference TRBV7-9 and TRBJ2-3): DTGVSQNPRHKITKRGQNVTFRCDPISEHNRLYWYRQTLGQGPEFLTYFQNEAQLEKSRLLSDRFSAERPKGSFSTLEIQRTEQGDSAMYLCASSFVGGRADTQYFGPGTRLTVL.

For this clonotype: The junction does not match germline at one end; this may be a read error. As DNA, the CDR3 is TGTGCCAGCATGGGGGGACTAGCACCCTGGCACTTC. Its protein product is CASMGGLAPWHF. The rearrangement uses TRBV2 and TRBJ2-5; 9 nucleotides align to TRBD2. This CDR3 has 12 amino acids. Germline CDR1 SNHLY, CDR2 FYNNEI.

The CDR3 region is CASSLGGSGEDTQYF. The CDR3 DNA follows: TGTGCCAGCAGCTTAGGAGGGTCCGGGGAAGATACGCAGTATTTT. The chain uses TRBV7-3 and TRBJ2-3, with D possibly TRBD2 on 6 matching bases. The CDR3 totals 15 residues. Germline V CDR1 and CDR2: SGHTA, FQGTGA. Trimming cost V 2 bases and J 5 bases, with 14 bases left between them.

V usage is TRBV25-1 and J usage is TRBJ1-6, with 8 bases that match TRBD1. CDR1 MGHDK and CDR2 SYGVNS come from the germline V gene. The CDR3 contains 15 residues. With 4 bases clipped from V and 6 bases from J, the junction kept 5 bases outside the gene matches. This chain's CDR3 is CASSALTGVNSPLHF. The CDR3 DNA follows: TGTGCCAGCAGTGCGCTGACAGGGGTTAATTCACCCCTCCACTTT. The entire variable domain, with the rest obtained from reference TRBV25-1 and TRBJ1-6, is as follows: EADIYQTPRYLVIGTGKKITLECSQTMGHDKMYWYQQDPGMELHLIHYSYGVNSTEKGDLSSESTVSRIRTEHFPLTLESARPSHTSQYLCASSALTGVNSPLHFGNGTRLTVT.

On this clonotype: A much larger clone is a single base away; this may be a read error. The CDR3 does not close with the conserved phenylalanine or tryptophan, likely indicating a read error. This chain connects TRBV2 to TRBJ2-7, with D unresolved. CDR1 and CDR2 (germline): SNHLY, FYNNEI. The CDR3 runs 12 residues. Trimming removed 6 bases at V and 5 bases at J, with 11 bases between. The CDR3, as DNA: TGTGCCAGCAGAAGTATTTGGGACGAGCAGTACTCC. Amino acids: CASRSIWDEQYS.

This clonotype is a singleton in its sample. J is TRBJ2-2 and V is TRBV9, with TRBD1 as a possible D gene (5 bases). CDR1 is SGDLS and CDR2 is YYNGEE in the germline V gene. The germline V and J ends were trimmed by 0 bases and 5 bases, with 14 bases remaining between them. This CDR3 comprises 16 residues. The CDR3 nucleotides read TGTGCCAGCAGCGTAGGAACAGGATTGGCGACCGGGGAGCTGTTTTTT. Translated, it gives CASSVGTGLATGELFF.

V and J are TRBV7-9 and TRBJ2-5; D possibly corresponds to TRBD1 (5 bases). Germline CDR1 and CDR2: SEHNR and FQNEAQ (reference sequence). V lost 2 bases and J lost 9, with 7 bases in between. The CDR3 runs 11 residues. The CDR3 nucleotides read TGTGCCAGCAGCTTATTAGGGGCCCAGTACTTC. It yields the protein CASSLLGAQYF.

The chain links TRBV2 to TRBJ2-3; 7 bases match TRBD1. This CDR3 has 15 amino acids. The trim removed 5 bases at V and 2 bases at J, leaving 7 bases unmatched. CDR1 is SNHLY, CDR2 FYNNEI, per germline. The CDR3 region has the DNA TGTGCCAGCAGTATTCCGGGACAGACCACAGATACGCAGTATTTT. This sequence encodes CASSIPGQTTDTQYF.

Here the CDR3 reads CASSPMTGNSNQPQHF. The CDR3 nucleotides are TGTGCCAGCAGCCCAATGACAGGGAACAGCAATCAGCCCCAGCATTTT. The chain links TRBV5-6 to TRBJ1-5; 7 bases align to TRBD1. The length of the CDR3 is 16 residues. V lost 4 bases to trimming and J lost 1 base; unmatched junction nucleotides: 8. Germline lookup yields CDR1 SGHDT and CDR2 YYEEEE.

The CDR3 is CASSRRGGEAFF. The CDR3 nucleotides are TGTGCCAGTAGTAGACGGGGGGGTGAAGCTTTCTTT. This chain links TRBV19 with TRBJ1-1; a weak D match, TRBD1 (5 bases). V was pared by 4 bases and J by 7 bases, with 10 bases between. The germline gives CDR1 LNHDA, CDR2 SQIVND (reference sequence). The CDR3 sequence is 12 residues long.

The V and J genes are TRBV29-1 and TRBJ2-3; a possible D gene is TRBD1 (6 bases). CDR1 is SQVTM, CDR2 ANQGSEA, per germline. The CDR3 loop spans 14 amino acids. Deletions cut 5 bases from V and 0 bases from J, with 12 bases between. The CDR3 spells CSVRTDSSTDTQYF. The CDR3 DNA reads as TGCAGCGTTCGAACGGACAGCAGCACAGATACGCAGTATTTT.

This rearrangement joins TRBV20-1 to TRBJ2-7; possible D gene TRBD2, 5 bases. Germline values: CDR1 DFQATT, CDR2 SNEGSKA (reference sequence). Trimming took off 6 bases at V and 0 bases at J, with 15 bases between the two ends. The CDR3 consists of 14 residues. The CDR3 bases are TGCAGTGCCCTAGCTCCGGGTCTCTCCTACGAGCAGTACTTC. It specifies CSALAPGLSYEQYF.

The chain uses TRBV29-1 and TRBJ1-2; 8 bases are a match to TRBD1. The CDR3 is 14 residues long. Germline assignment: CDR1 SQVTM and CDR2 ANQGSEA. V dropped 4 bases and J dropped 3; count of bases not matched to a gene: 7. CDR3 sequence (DNA): TGCAGCGTTGTTGCAGGGGGCAAATACTATGGCTACACCTTC. This encodes CSVVAGGKYYGYTF.

V gene TRBV20-1 combines with J gene TRBJ2-7; perhaps TRBD2 as D (5 bases). This CDR3 region has 12 residues. The V end was cut by 6 bases, the J end by 0 bases, with 9 bases between. Per germline, CDR1 DFQATT and CDR2 SNEGSKA (reference sequence). CDR3 loop: CSAADRSYEQYF. The CDR3 DNA reads TGCAGTGCAGCGGACCGCTCCTACGAGCAGTACTTC.